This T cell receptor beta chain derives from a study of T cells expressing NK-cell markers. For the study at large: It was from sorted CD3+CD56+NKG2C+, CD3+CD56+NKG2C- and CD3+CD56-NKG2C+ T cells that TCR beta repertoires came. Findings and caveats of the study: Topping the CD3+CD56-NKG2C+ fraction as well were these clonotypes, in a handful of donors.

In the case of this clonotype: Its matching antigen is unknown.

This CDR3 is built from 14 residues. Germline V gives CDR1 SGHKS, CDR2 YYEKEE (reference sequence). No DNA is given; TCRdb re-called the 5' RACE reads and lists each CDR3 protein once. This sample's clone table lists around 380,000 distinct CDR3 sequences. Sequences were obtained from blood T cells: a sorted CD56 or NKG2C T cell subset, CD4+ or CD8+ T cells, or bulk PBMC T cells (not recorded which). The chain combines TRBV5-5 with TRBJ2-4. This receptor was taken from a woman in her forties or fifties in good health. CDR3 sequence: CASSLELAKNIQYF. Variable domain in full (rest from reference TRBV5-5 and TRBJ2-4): DAGVTQSPTHLIKTRGQQVTLRCSPISGHKSVSWYQQVLGQGPQFIFQYYEKEERGRGNFPDRFSARQFPNYSSELNVNALLLGDSALYLCASSLELAKNIQYFGAGTRLSVL.